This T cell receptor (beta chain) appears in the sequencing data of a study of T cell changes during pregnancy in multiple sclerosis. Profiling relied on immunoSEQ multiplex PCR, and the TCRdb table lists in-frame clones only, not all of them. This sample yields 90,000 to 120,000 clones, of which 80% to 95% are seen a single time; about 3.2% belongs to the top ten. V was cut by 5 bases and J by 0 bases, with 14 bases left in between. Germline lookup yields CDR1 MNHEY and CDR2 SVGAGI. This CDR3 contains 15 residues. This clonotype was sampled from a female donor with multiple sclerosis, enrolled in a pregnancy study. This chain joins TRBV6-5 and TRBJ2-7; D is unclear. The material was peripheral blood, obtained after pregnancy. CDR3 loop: CASSAQALSSYEQYF. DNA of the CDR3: TGTGCCAGCAGTGCCCAGGCCTTGAGCTCCTACGAGCAGTACTTC.